The 29 T cell receptor beta chains listed next were all sequenced from one sample in a study of CD8+ T cells in alopecia areata. Extraction of RNA preceded its reverse transcription into cDNA, which served as the sequencing template. Data came from immunoSEQ multiplex PCR; TCRdb stores just in-frame clones and leaves some out. The table lists approximately 280,000 clones, with no singletons. It was with CD4, CD8alpha, NKG2D, NKG2ACE and other markers that pooled cutaneous lymph node cells were sorted. Sequencing was done on a sample of CD4+ T cells sorted from a lymph node. The receptor source for this set is a C3H/HeJ mouse with alopecia areata. The mice in this strain carry MHC haplotype H2-k.

This clone was found a few times. These gene names are mouse names. The CDR3 extends 4 residues past the end of the read, so its final part is completed from the germline J gene. This chain uses TRBV13-3 with TRBJ1-1; a possible D gene is TRBD1 (6 bases). Germline values: CDR1 NNHDY, CDR2 SYVADS. The CDR3 runs 15 residues. The sequenced part of the CDR3 DNA is TGTGCCAGCAGCCCTGGACTGGGGGGGCGCGGA. This codes for CASSPGLGGRG. The entire CDR3 sequence reads CASSPGLGGRGEVFF.

As regards this clone: Germline and genes here are mouse. The observed sequence ends 4 residues before the CDR3 terminus, with the missing tail filled in from the germline J gene. The rearrangement joins TRBV5 to TRBJ2-1; 11 nucleotides match TRBD2. V trimming: 3 bases; J trimming: 0 bases; junction bases outside the gene matches: 4. The CDR3 runs to 17 residues. Germline loops: CDR1 LGHNA, CDR2 YNLKQL (reference sequence). The CDR3 bases that were read are TGTGCCAGCAGCCACCCGGGACTGGGGGTTAACTATGCT. It specifies CASSHPGLGVNYA. The whole CDR3 reads CASSHPGLGVNYAEQFF.

This clone was detected only a few times. Gene labels here are mouse ones. The read gets to within 4 residues of the CDR3 end, and the germline J gene fills in the rest. The gene calls are TRBV19 and TRBJ2-1; 8 nucleotides align to TRBD2. The CDR3 contains 15 residues. The junction had 4 bases not matched to a gene; V was cut back by 5 bases and J by 0 bases. The germline gives CDR1 FNHDT, CDR2 SITEND (reference sequence). The CDR3 reads CASRILGDNYAEQFF. The DNA read from the CDR3 is TGTGCCAGCAGAATACTGGGGGATAACTATGCT.

As regards this clone: Just one base apart from a much larger clone, this may be a read error. Mouse gene names and germline throughout. Coverage ceases 4 residues before the CDR3 finishes, and the germline J gene fills in the end. Other DNA sequences of this sample code for an identical CDR3. The V gene is TRBV19, the J gene TRBJ1-2; D perhaps matches TRBD1 (6 bases). This CDR3 has 13 residues. V lost 5 bases and J 0 bases, leaving 8 bases between the germline ends. Germline CDR1 reads FNHDT; CDR2 reads SITEND (reference sequence). The CDR3 bases that were read are TGTGCCAGCAGGGACAGTGCAAACTCC. Its translation: CASRDSANS. The whole CDR3 region reads CASRDSANSDYTF.

Note on this clone: Mouse gene names apply. The CDR3 is cut off 3 residues early in the read; its end comes from the germline J gene. J is TRBJ1-6 and V is TRBV19; D might be TRBD1 (6 bases). TRBJ1-6 is placed among ORFs of uncertain function. Germline values: CDR1 FNHDT, CDR2 SITEND (reference sequence). Trimming stripped 2 bases from V and 6 bases from J, with 9 bases between. The CDR3 runs to 14 residues. The CDR3 is CASSIQGPNSPLYF. The CDR3 bases that were read are TGTGCCAGCAGTATCCAGGGGCCTAATTCGCCC.

This clone was seen a handful of times. Any gene name here is a mouse gene name. The covered CDR3 bases are TGTGCCAGCAGTCCGACAGGGGGTAATTCGCCC. Amino acid sequence: CASSPTGGNSP. The whole CDR3 sequence is CASSPTGGNSPLYF. This sequence joins TRBV19 and TRBJ1-6; 9 nucleotides align to TRBD1. The CDR3 end lies 3 residues beyond the end of the read and is filled in from the germline J gene. TRBJ1-6 is placed among ORFs of uncertain function. The CDR3 is 14 residues long. J lost 6 bases, V lost 4 bases, and 2 bases had no gene match. Germline V gene lookup returns CDR1 FNHDT and CDR2 SITEND (reference sequence).

A word on this clone: Any gene name here is a mouse gene name. The read terminates 4 residues before the CDR3 end, so the remaining end is supplied by the germline J gene. Within the sample, other DNA sequences also encode this same CDR3. The chain links TRBV5 to TRBJ2-7, with D perhaps TRBD2 (5 bases). The germline gives CDR1 LGHNA, CDR2 YNLKQL (reference sequence). The CDR3 has 14 amino acids. Incomplete CDR3 DNA: TGTGCCAGCAGCCAAGATTGGGGTGAATAT. Protein: CASSQDWGEY. The complete CDR3 sequence is CASSQDWGEYEQYF.

Details on this clone: Mouse gene names apply. Coverage ceases 4 residues before the CDR3 finishes, and the germline J gene fills in the end. The rearrangement uses TRBV31 and TRBJ2-7, with 7 bases that match TRBD2. This CDR3 is 14 amino acids long. Looked up from germline, CDR1 is GKSSPN and CDR2 is SITVG. CDR3: CAWSQLGRGNEQYF. CDR3 bases read: TGTGCCTGGAGTCAACTGGGGAGAGGAAAT.

The table lists this clone with a few counts. Mouse germline and gene names are used. With the read ending 4 residues before the CDR3 end, the germline J gene is used to fill in that end. The gene calls are TRBV13-3 and TRBJ2-1; 12 bases match TRBD2. The CDR3 sequence is 14 residues long. From germline, CDR1 is NNHDY and CDR2 SYVADS. CDR3 in amino acids: CASRGLGGDAEQFF. The CDR3 bases that were read are TGTGCCAGCAGGGGACTGGGGGGTGACGCT.

This clone was counted only a few times. The germline and genes are mouse ones. The observed sequence ends 4 residues before the CDR3 terminus, with the missing tail filled in from the germline J gene. The chain is built from TRBV13-2 and TRBJ2-2; no definite D call. V lost 2 bases and J 2 bases, leaving 4 bases between the germline ends. This CDR3 region has 13 residues. Germline CDR1 and CDR2: NNHNN and SYGAGS (reference sequence). This CDR3 is CASGEGNTGQLYF. The CDR3 DNA, read in part, is TGTGCCAGCGGTGAGGGGAACACCGGG.

Only a few counts were recorded for this clone. Genes here carry mouse names. The read terminates 4 residues ahead of where the CDR3 ends, so the germline J gene completes it. V is TRBV2 and J is TRBJ2-5; D possibly corresponds to TRBD1 (5 bases). The CDR3 contains 15 residues. Per the germline V gene, CDR1 is LGHNA and CDR2 is YSYQKL. The CDR3 bases that were read are TGTGCCAGCAGCCCAGACGGCAGGGAGGCAGAC. Residues: CASSPDGREAD. The entire CDR3 sequence reads CASSPDGREADTQYF.

This clone was counted many times. Gene names and germline refer to mouse. The read ends 4 residues before the CDR3 terminus; that terminus is restored from the germline J gene. This chain joins TRBV13-3 and TRBJ2-5; D is unclear. Germline loops: CDR1 NNHDY, CDR2 SYVADS. V was trimmed by 4 bases and J by 0 bases, leaving 12 bases between them. The CDR3 length is 15 residues. CDR3 amino acids: CASSPKRFNQDTQYF. CDR3 bases read: TGTGCCAGCAGTCCGAAAAGGTTTAACCAAGAC.

There are a few counts of this clone. Each gene name is a mouse one. Incomplete CDR3 DNA: TGCACCTGCAGTGCAGGCTGGGGGGCGCGGAACTCC. Amino acids: CTCSAGWGARNS. The whole CDR3 region reads CTCSAGWGARNSDYTF. This chain uses TRBV1 with TRBJ1-2, with D tentatively TRBD1 (6 bases). Read coverage stops 4 residues before the CDR3 terminus; the germline J gene supplies the remainder. Germline lookup yields CDR1 NSQYPW and CDR2 LRSPGD (reference sequence). CDR3 length equals 16 residues. Between the trimmed V and J ends, which lost 1 base and 2 bases, there was a span of 14 bases.

This clone has a handful of counts. Here the gene names and germline are mouse. With the read ending 4 residues before the CDR3 end, the germline J gene is used to fill in that end. This chain links TRBV1 with TRBJ2-7; 11 positions match TRBD1. Germline assignment: CDR1 NSQYPW and CDR2 LRSPGD (reference sequence). CDR3 length equals 14 residues. The CDR3: CTCSVDRGRDEQYF. The DNA read from the CDR3 is TGCACCTGCAGTGTGGACAGGGGGCGCGAT.

The sample holds a few counts of this clone. Gene names and germline refer to mouse. Read data end 4 residues before the CDR3 end; the end is taken from the germline J gene. This chain uses TRBV19 with TRBJ2-3; 11 bases are a match to TRBD1. This CDR3 has 16 amino acids. Germline V gene sequence: CDR1 FNHDT, CDR2 SITEND (reference sequence). V shed 5 bases and J 1 base; nucleotides not matched to a gene: 6. The CDR3 loop is CASSTGTGGGAETLYF. Partial CDR3 DNA: TGTGCCAGCAGCACCGGGACAGGGGGAGGTGCAGAA.

This clone was observed a handful of times. All gene names here are mouse names. The read ends 4 residues before the CDR3 terminus; that terminus is restored from the germline J gene. The rearrangement links TRBV31 to TRBJ2-3, with 9 nucleotides matching TRBD2. This CDR3 comprises 16 residues. Germline V lookup: CDR1 GKSSPN, CDR2 SITVG. With V trimmed by 1 base and J by 1 base, 6 bases remained unmatched. This CDR3 reads CAWSPRLGGGAETLYF. The covered CDR3 bases are TGTGCCTGGAGTCCCCGGCTGGGGGGGGGTGCAGAA.

With respect to this clone: Gene labels here are mouse ones. The DNA ends 4 residues before the CDR3 does, and the rest of the CDR3 is filled in from the germline J gene. This chain links TRBV31 with TRBJ1-2, with TRBD1 identical over 9 bases. Germline loops: CDR1 GKSSPN, CDR2 SITVG. Germline trimming cut 3 bases from V and 2 bases from J; bases unmatched to any gene: 4. There are 14 residues in the CDR3. CDR3 residues: CAWRPGTGNSDYTF. Incomplete CDR3 DNA: TGTGCCTGGAGGCCAGGGACAGGGAACTCC.

About this clone itself: Genes here carry mouse names. Sequencing ends 4 residues short of the CDR3 end; the germline J gene provides the rest. The chain has TRBV1 and TRBJ2-5, with D hard to call. Germline CDR1 and CDR2: NSQYPW and LRSPGD (reference sequence). CDR3 length: 14 amino acids. The ends were cut back, 3 bases at V and 3 bases at J, with 10 bases in the middle. The sequenced CDR3 bases are TGCACCTGCAGTGCCTCACAGCGGCAAGAC. Amino acids: CTCSASQRQD. The full CDR3 is CTCSASQRQDTQYF.

This clone has ten or more counts. The gene names given are mouse names. Read sequence stops 4 residues before the CDR3 end, and the germline J gene provides the missing end. This sample also contains other DNA sequences that code for the same CDR3. The V and J genes are TRBV17 and TRBJ1-1; possibly TRBD1 for D (6 bases). V was clipped by 0 bases and J by 2 bases, with 10 bases between them. The germline V gene has CDR1 MNHDT and CDR2 YYDKIL. The CDR3 is 15 residues long. This CDR3 is CASSRDRGGNTEVFF. The DNA read from the CDR3 is TGTGCTAGCAGTAGAGACAGGGGTGGCAACACA.

This clone was recorded a few times. The gene names here belong to mouse. The read terminates 4 residues before the CDR3 end, so the remaining end is supplied by the germline J gene. The same CDR3 can be traced to other DNA sequences in this sample. V and J are TRBV19 and TRBJ2-5; 10 bases fit TRBD2. In germline, CDR1 is FNHDT, CDR2 SITEND (reference sequence). This CDR3 is built from 15 residues. V lost 0 bases to trimming and J lost 2 bases; unmatched junction nucleotides: 0. Here the CDR3 reads CASSIAGGAQDTQYF. CDR3 DNA, as far as it was read: TGTGCCAGCAGTATAGCTGGGGGGGCCCAAGAC. The complete variable domain, with remaining parts taken from reference TRBV19 and TRBJ2-5, reads GGIITQTPKFLIGQEGQKLTLKCQQNFNHDTMYWYRQDSGKGLRLIYYSITENDLQKGDLSEGYDASREKKSSFSLTVTSAQKNEMAVFLCASSIAGGAQDTQYFGPGTRLLVL.

This clone has more than one count but fewer than ten. Germline and genes here are mouse. The read ends 4 residues shy of where the CDR3 ends; the end is completed using the germline J gene. The rearrangement links TRBV1 to TRBJ2-5, with D tentatively TRBD2 (6 bases). The CDR3 covers 12 residues. The germline V gene encodes CDR1 NSQYPW and CDR2 LRSPGD (reference sequence). The CDR3 region is CTCSRGEDTQYF. The sequenced part of the CDR3 DNA is TGCACCTGCAGCCGGGGGGAAGAC.

A word on this clone: Mouse names are used for the genes. With the read ending 4 residues before the CDR3 end, the germline J gene is used to fill in that end. This specimen includes other DNA sequences encoding the same CDR3. The J gene is TRBJ2-7, the V gene TRBV5; unclear D gene. Germline CDR1 and CDR2: LGHNA and YNLKQL (reference sequence). This CDR3 region has 12 residues. CDR3 amino acids: CASSHPGYEQYF. The sequenced part of the CDR3 DNA is TGTGCCAGCAGCCATCCAGGATAT.

Remarks on this clone: Each gene name is a mouse one. The read is 4 residues too short to cover the CDR3 end, so that end is filled in from the germline J gene. The chain joins TRBV5 to TRBJ2-1, with D possibly matching TRBD2 (6 bases). Trimming stripped 4 bases from V and 5 bases from J, with 9 bases between. There are 13 residues in the CDR3. Per germline, CDR1 LGHNA and CDR2 YNLKQL (reference sequence). The CDR3 region is CASSRTEDAEQFF. The CDR3 bases that were read are TGTGCCAGCAGCCGGACTGAAGATGCT.

For this clone: The gene names given are mouse names. The read terminates 4 residues ahead of where the CDR3 ends, so the germline J gene completes it. The rearrangement joins TRBV29 to TRBJ2-7; no reliable D call. The germline V gene has CDR1 MSHET and CDR2 SYDVDS. This CDR3 region has 11 residues. The CDR3 is CASSLQYEQYF. Partial CDR3 DNA: TGTGCTAGCAGTTTACAGTAT. The complete variable domain, with remaining parts taken from reference TRBV29 and TRBJ2-7, reads DMKVTQMPRYLIKRMGENVLLECGQDMSHETMYWYRQDPGLGLQLIYISYDVDSNSEGDIPKGYRVSRKKREHFSLILDSAKTNQTSVYFCASSLQYEQYFGPGTRLTVL.

Points on this clone: Here the gene names and germline are mouse. From the germline J gene comes the end of the CDR3, since the read stops 4 residues before it. The V call is TRBV1, the J call TRBJ1-1; 10 bases map to TRBD1. V dropped 4 bases and J dropped 3; count of bases not matched to a gene: 2. Germline V gene lookup returns CDR1 NSQYPW and CDR2 LRSPGD (reference sequence). The CDR3 covers 14 residues. The DNA read from the CDR3 is TGCACCTGCAGTGGACAGGGGGCGGACACA. Its translation is CTCSGQGADT. The entire CDR3 reads CTCSGQGADTEVFF.

This clone was counted between two and nine times. All gene names here are mouse names. Read sequence stops 4 residues before the CDR3 end, and the germline J gene provides the missing end. The rearrangement joins TRBV1 to TRBJ2-1; TRBD1 aligns across 11 bases. The junction had 7 bases not matched to a gene; V was cut back by 2 bases and J by 4 bases. The CDR3 has 17 amino acids. The germline gives CDR1 NSQYPW, CDR2 LRSPGD (reference sequence). CDR3 DNA, as far as it was read: TGCACCTGCAGTGCAAAAGGACAGGGGGCGCGTTATGCT. Protein: CTCSAKGQGARYA. In full, the CDR3 is CTCSAKGQGARYAEQFF.

In the case of this clone: Gene names denote mouse genes. The CDR3 end is not reached by the read, which stops 4 residues before it; the germline J gene fills it in. Other DNA sequences of this sample code for an identical CDR3. V and J are TRBV13-2 and TRBJ2-2, with 12 bases matching TRBD2. From germline, CDR1 is NNHNN and CDR2 SYGAGS (reference sequence). V lost 3 bases and J lost 2; bases outside the gene matches: 2. The CDR3 extends over 16 amino acids. CDR3 in amino acids: CASGGGTGGNTGQLYF. The DNA read from the CDR3 is TGTGCCAGCGGTGGCGGGACTGGGGGGAACACCGGG.

This clone has a handful of counts. Mouse gene names apply. The CDR3 end is not reached by the read, which stops 4 residues before it; the germline J gene fills it in. This chain uses TRBV19 with TRBJ2-2; D gene ambiguous. The CDR3 is 16 residues long. V was pared by 3 bases and J by 0 bases, with 12 bases between. Germline V gives CDR1 FNHDT, CDR2 SITEND (reference sequence). The CDR3 is CASSTLFTANTGQLYF. The part of the CDR3 DNA that was read is TGTGCCAGCAGTACCCTCTTCACAGCAAACACCGGG.

This clone turned up a few times. Genes here carry mouse names. Read sequence stops 3 residues before the CDR3 end, and the germline J gene provides the missing end. V gene TRBV19 combines with J gene TRBJ1-6, with D possibly matching TRBD1 (6 bases). TRBJ1-6 is identified as an open reading frame with a role that is uncertain. The CDR3 runs to 13 residues. The germline CDR1 and CDR2 sequences are FNHDT and SITEND (reference sequence). V lost 10 bases and J 3 bases, leaving 11 bases between the germline ends. The covered CDR3 bases are TGTGCCGCAGGGGCAGTCTATAATTCGCCC. It codes for CAAGAVYNSP. The entire CDR3 is CAAGAVYNSPLYF.